Listed here are 19 T cell receptor beta chains from one sample, sequenced in a study of T cell repertoires in ileal Crohn's disease. Noted time point: inflamed ileum from the surgical specimen. Sequencing used immunoSEQ multiplex PCR; TCRdb keeps in-frame clones, though not all of them. Among 14,000 or so clones listed, around 85% were seen once. Sample: ileal tissue. The receptors were gathered from an adult with Crohn's disease.

V usage is TRBV5-1 and J usage is TRBJ2-7; TRBD1 agrees at 8 bases. From germline, CDR1 is SGHRS and CDR2 YFSETQ. CDR3 length: 14 residues. V trimming: 1 base; J trimming: 7 bases; junction bases outside the gene matches: 7. The CDR3 here is CASSLMSYRGEQYF. In DNA, the CDR3 is TGCGCCAGCAGCTTGATGTCTTACAGGGGGGAGCAGTACTTC.

This clone was detected only a few times. The gene calls are TRBV27 and TRBJ1-1; possibly TRBD1 for D (5 bases). This CDR3 region has 14 residues. Germline loops: CDR1 MNHEY, CDR2 SMNVEV (reference sequence). V lost 2 bases to trimming and J lost 5 bases, with 12 bases between them. As DNA, the CDR3 is TGTGCCAGCAGTTTAACCCCCGGGGGGACTGAAGCTTTCTTT. It is translated as CASSLTPGGTEAFF.

V is TRBV1 and J is TRBJ1-5; the listed D gene, TRBD1, was not tested against the DNA. TRBV1 is flagged as a pseudogene. The CDR3 covers 15 residues. Here the CDR3 DNA reads TGCACCAGCAGCCCATCAGGGCAGGAAAATCAGCCCCAGCATTTT. Its protein product is CTSSPSGQENQPQHF.

The chain uses TRBV4-2 and TRBJ2-2; no clear D gene. This CDR3 contains 16 residues. V shed 1 base and J shed 1 base, with 10 bases lying between them. Per germline, CDR1 LGHNA and CDR2 YNFKEQ. The CDR3 coding sequence is TGTGCCAGCAGCCAAGTCTTGTCAGGGAACACCGGGGAGCTGTTTTTT. It yields the protein CASSQVLSGNTGELFF.

This clone was recorded only once. The CDR3 nucleotides are TGTGCCAGCAGCCCGCGACTCAGCGGGGGATCTTACGAGCAGTACTTC. Its translation is CASSPRLSGGSYEQYF. The chain combines TRBV9 with TRBJ2-7; 8 nucleotides match TRBD2. Germline V CDR1 and CDR2: SGDLS, YYNGEE. Trimming removed 4 bases from V and 4 bases from J; junction bases left unmatched: 13. The CDR3 consists of 16 residues.

This chain uses TRBV5-1 with TRBJ1-5, with 7 bases aligning to TRBD1. The trim removed 4 bases at V and 1 base at J, leaving 2 bases unmatched. This CDR3 is 14 amino acids long. The germline CDR1 and CDR2 sequences are SGHRS and YFSETQ. CDR3 residues: CASSQGGSNQPQHF. The CDR3, as DNA: TGCGCCAGCAGCCAGGGGGGGAGCAATCAGCCCCAGCATTTT.

The rearrangement links TRBV6-5 to TRBJ1-1, with 8 bases fitting TRBD1. The CDR3 is 14 amino acids. From germline, CDR1 is MNHEY and CDR2 SVGAGI. With 11 bases clipped from V and 0 bases from J, the junction kept 8 bases outside the gene matches. CDR3 coding DNA: TGTGCCGGCCAGGGGGCTTGGATGAACACTGAAGCTTTCTTT. Translating gives CAGQGAWMNTEAFF.

The chain is built from TRBV14 and TRBJ2-5; D could derive from TRBD1 or TRBD2 (5 bases each). Germline CDR1 and CDR2: SGHDN and FVKESK. V was clipped by 0 bases and J by 5 bases, with 16 bases between them. The CDR3 is 16 residues long. The CDR3 protein is CASSQDLPGLVETQYF. In nucleotides, the CDR3 is TGTGCCAGCAGCCAAGATCTTCCGGGGCTAGTGGAGACCCAGTACTTC. Full variable domain (rest looked up from reference TRBV14 and TRBJ2-5): EAGVTQFPSHSVIEKGQTVTLRCDPISGHDNLYWYRRVMGKEIKFLLHFVKESKQDESGMPNNRFLAERTGGTYSTLKVQPAELEDSGVYFCASSQDLPGLVETQYFGPGTRLLVL.

This clone was seen a single time. This chain connects TRBV5-6 to TRBJ1-1; TRBD1 agrees at 9 bases. The CDR3 has 17 residues. V dropped 2 bases and J dropped 5; count of bases not matched to a gene: 13. Germline V lookup: CDR1 SGHDT, CDR2 YYEEEE. CDR3 in DNA: TGTGCCAGCAGCTTATTTGGAGCCGGGACAGGGAAGACTGAAGCTTTCTTT. Amino acid sequence: CASSLFGAGTGKTEAFF. The variable domain in full, with the rest retrieved from reference TRBV5-6 and TRBJ1-1, is DAGVTQSPTHLIKTRGQQVTLRCSPKSGHDTVSWYQQALGQGPQFIFQYYEEEERQRGNFPDRFSGHQFPNYSSELNVNALLLGDSALYLCASSLFGAGTGKTEAFFGQGTRLTVV.

The CDR3 DNA follows: TGTGCCAGCAGTTTGGACAGGTTAGGCTACACCTTC. Protein sequence: CASSLDRLGYTF. The chain joins TRBV6-9 to TRBJ1-2; 7 nucleotides agree with TRBD1. The CDR3 has 12 amino acids. CDR1 and CDR2 (germline): MNHGY, SVAAGI. V was clipped by 4 bases and J by 8 bases; unmatched bases: 4.

This rearrangement joins TRBV6-1 to TRBJ1-2; D is uncertain. Germline CDR1 MNHNS, CDR2 SASEGT. CDR3 length: 14 amino acids. Trimming cost V 0 bases and J 8 bases, with 13 bases left between them. The CDR3 loop reads CASSEAYRGPGYTF. The CDR3 bases are TGTGCCAGCAGTGAAGCGTACCGAGGCCCCGGCTACACCTTC.

V gene TRBV5-5 combines with J gene TRBJ2-7; 9 nucleotides align to TRBD1. The germline gives CDR1 SGHKS, CDR2 YYEKEE (reference sequence). V shed 4 bases, J shed 3 bases, and the junction held 5 bases outside the gene matches. The CDR3 has 14 amino acids. The CDR3, as DNA: TGTGCCAGCAGCCATCGGGACAGGGTCTACGAGCAGTACTTC. Its translation is CASSHRDRVYEQYF.

This chain connects TRBV28 to TRBJ2-4, with 9 bases matching TRBD1. Trimming at V came to 2 bases and at J to 7 bases, leaving 9 bases not matched to a gene. CDR3 size: 16 residues. Germline CDR1 is MDHEN and CDR2 is SYDVKM. The CDR3 region is CASSLRGQGFMNIQYF. As DNA, the CDR3 is TGTGCCAGCAGTTTAAGGGGACAGGGATTTATGAACATTCAGTACTTC.

The genes are TRBV27 and TRBJ1-2; TRBD1 is a possible D gene (6 bases). CDR3 length: 16 amino acids. The ends were cut back, 7 bases at V and 0 bases at J, with 18 bases in the middle. CDR1 and CDR2 (germline): MNHEY, SMNVEV (reference sequence). The CDR3 region has the DNA TGTGCCAGCAACAGGAGGGGGGGGAGGGCTAACTATGGCTACACCTTC. As protein: CASNRRGGRANYGYTF.

This clone occurred a few times. V gene TRBV15 combines with J gene TRBJ2-3, with D perhaps matching TRBD2 (5 bases). Germline V gene lookup returns CDR1 LNHNV and CDR2 YYDKDF (reference sequence). This CDR3 is built from 15 residues. The V end lost 0 bases, the J end lost 2 bases, and 9 bases lay between the germline ends. CDR3 amino acids: CATSRDGSNTDTQYF. For the CDR3, the DNA is TGTGCCACCAGCAGAGATGGGAGTAACACAGATACGCAGTATTTT.

The table lists this clone with a few counts. The chain recombines TRBV19 with TRBJ1-6; TRBD1 matches 8 bases. The CDR3 has 15 residues. After removal of 3 bases from V and 4 bases from J, the junction contained 2 bases not matched to a gene. Germline V gene lookup returns CDR1 LNHDA and CDR2 SQIVND (reference sequence). CDR3 protein: CASSMTGAYNSPLHF. Written as DNA, the CDR3 is TGTGCCAGTAGTATGACAGGGGCGTATAATTCACCCCTCCACTTT.

The gene calls are TRBV27 and TRBJ1-1; weak D call: TRBD1 (5 bases). CDR3 size: 14 residues. Trimming took off 1 base at V and 3 bases at J, with 9 bases between the two ends. The V gene's germline CDR1 is MNHEY and CDR2 SMNVEV (reference sequence). In DNA form, the CDR3 reads TGTGCCAGCAGTTTATTCCCGGGGGACACTGAAGCTTTCTTT. As protein: CASSLFPGDTEAFF.

In its sample, this clone was seen a few times. This chain connects TRBV19 to TRBJ2-7; D may be TRBD1 or TRBD2 (5 bases each). Germline V CDR1 and CDR2: LNHDA, SQIVND (reference sequence). The V gene lost 7 bases and the J gene lost 1 base, with 14 bases spanning the gap. CDR3 size: 14 residues. The CDR3 sequence: CASTPGTSSYEQYF. The CDR3, as DNA: TGTGCCAGTACCCCCGGGACCTCTTCCTACGAGCAGTACTTC.

This sequence joins TRBV2 and TRBJ1-1; TRBD1 agrees at 7 bases. Losses at the gene ends were 9 bases for V and 0 bases for J; bases not matched to a gene: 1. CDR3 length equals 12 residues. Germline assignment: CDR1 SNHLY and CDR2 FYNNEI. The CDR3 nucleotides read TGTGCCAGGGGACAGCTGAACACTGAAGCTTTCTTT. It codes for CARGQLNTEAFF.